This T cell receptor beta chain was sequenced during a study of T cells after yellow fever vaccination. Study context: Any fraction with a low cell number was prepared using SMART-Seq v4 Ultra Low Input. Findings and limits, study-wide: Within FACS-sorted repertoires, abundant clonotypes contaminating from the bulk population could be present.

The authors made TCR cDNA by 5'RACE template switching, adding a universal primer site and UMIs. TCRdb reanalysed the 5' RACE reads using MiXCR and keeps one entry per CDR3 protein. The sample shows 450,000 to 650,000 distinct CDR3 sequences, 20% to 25% of them seen only once. The CDR3 extends over 16 amino acids. V lost 3 bases, J lost 0 bases, and 5 bases stayed unmatched. Germline V gives CDR1 MNHEY, CDR2 SVGEGT. This clonotype was seen a handful of times. Its antigen is unidentified. This sequence originates from a young man who received the YFV17D yellow fever vaccine. The chain employs TRBV6-2 or TRBV6-3 and TRBJ2-1, with 7 bases fitting TRBD2. The input for sequencing was PBMCs, taken roughly 20 days after the first yellow fever vaccination. The DNA of the CDR3 is TGTGCCAGCAGTTATGGGGGGGTTTCCTCCTACAATGAGCAGTTCTTC. Translation gives CASSYGGVSSYNEQFF.